This TCR beta chain was observed in a study of control samples from healthy donors and cancer patients. Using immunoSEQ multiplex PCR, the repertoire was profiled, and TCRdb retains in-frame clones only, with some absent. The sample lists under 60,000 clones; roughly 93% were seen once. The germline gives CDR1 LGHNA, CDR2 YNFKEQ. The CDR3 is 15 residues long. After removal of 1 base from V and 4 bases from J, the junction contained 1 base not matched to a gene. The receptor was derived from a woman aged 45-65 years with head and neck cancer. Source material: PBMCs. V gene TRBV4-2 combines with J gene TRBJ2-3, with 11 bases fitting TRBD2. CDR3 DNA sequence: TGTGCCAGCAGCCAAGTACTAGCGGGAGCAGATACGCAGTATTTT. The encoded protein is CASSQVLAGADTQYF.